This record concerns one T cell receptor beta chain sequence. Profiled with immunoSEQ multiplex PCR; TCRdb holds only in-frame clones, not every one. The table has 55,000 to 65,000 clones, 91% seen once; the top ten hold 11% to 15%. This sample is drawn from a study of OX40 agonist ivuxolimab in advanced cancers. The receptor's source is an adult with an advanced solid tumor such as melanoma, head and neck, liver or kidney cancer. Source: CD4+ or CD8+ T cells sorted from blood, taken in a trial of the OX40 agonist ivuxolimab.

The CDR3 here is CASSLRLQHNEQFF. The CDR3 nucleotides are TGTGCCAGCAGCTTACGGCTGCAACACAATGAGCAGTTCTTC. V is TRBV13 and J is TRBJ2-1; no clear D. Per the germline V gene, CDR1 is PRHDT and CDR2 is FYEKMQ (reference sequence). Trimming shortened V by 2 bases and J by 5 bases, and 10 bases separated the two germline ends. The CDR3 loop spans 14 amino acids.